This T cell receptor beta chain was sequenced for a study of cytomegalovirus exposure and HLA in healthy donors. Donors sampled were nominally healthy, though unrecorded immune exposures were likely. The V segment lost 5 bases and the J segment 6 bases; nucleotides outside the gene matches: 15. From germline, CDR1 is SGHTA and CDR2 FQGTGA. The CDR3 sequence is 17 residues long. Both 60 Vbeta primers and 13 Jbeta primers went into the PCR. The table came from immunoSEQ multiplex PCR; TCRdb's copy has only in-frame clones and leaves some out. The sample holds 200,000 or so clones, 65% to 80% seen once. The sequencing sample was made of PBMCs. This TCR was recovered from a man aged 45-65 years in good health and CMV-seronegative. The chain joins TRBV7-3 to TRBJ2-1; TRBD2 matches 8 bases. CDR3 region: CASSRVYSGKGGNEQFF. The CDR3 nucleotides read TGTGCCAGCAGCCGTGTTTATAGCGGGAAAGGGGGCAATGAGCAGTTCTTC.